These T cell receptor beta chains were read from a single sample in a study of PD-L1 blockade in urothelial cancer. Libraries were prepared by immunoSEQ multiplex PCR; TCRdb keeps only in-frame clonotypes and omits some of them. The sample has about 71,000 clones, approximately 91% seen once; the top ten hold roughly 3.4%. The sequencing used PBMCs, collected around atezolizumab (anti-PD-L1) treatment. Source of these receptors: a man aged 55 to 70 with urothelial cancer. CDR3s include the opening cysteine and the closing phenylalanine or tryptophan. A D gene is named only where the DNA matches it firmly.

CASSFSQGREQYF | TGTGCCAGCAGCTTCTCACAGGGGAGGGAGCAGTACTTC | TRBV13 | . | TRBJ2-7
CASSMVGNAYEQYF | TGTGCCAGTAGTATGGTCGGTAACGCCTACGAGCAGTACTTC | TRBV19 | . | TRBJ2-7
CASSPQTSYYLTDTQYF | TGTGCCAGCAGCCCGCAGACTAGCTACTATCTCACAGATACGCAGTATTTT | TRBV7-3 | TRBD2 | TRBJ2-3
CASSQEATSSYEQYF | TGCGCCAGCAGCCAAGAGGCTACTAGTTCCTACGAGCAGTACTTC | TRBV4-3 | . | TRBJ2-7
CASRFGQGIGYEQYF | TGTGCCAGCAGATTCGGACAGGGGATTGGCTACGAGCAGTACTTC | TRBV6-1 | TRBD1 | TRBJ2-7
CSVGKGQGLEQYF | TGCAGCGTTGGAAAAGGACAGGGCTTAGAGCAGTACTTC | TRBV29-1 | TRBD1 | TRBJ2-7
CSVKRAGVETQYF | TGCAGCGTAAAGAGGGCGGGGGTGGAGACCCAGTACTTC | TRBV29-1 | TRBD2 | TRBJ2-5
CASNSGTGVGNEQFF | TGTGCCAGTAATTCCGGGACAGGGGTTGGCAATGAGCAGTTCTTC | TRBV19 | TRBD1 | TRBJ2-1
CASSLNSYGYTF | TGCGCCAGCAGCTTGAACAGCTATGGCTACACCTTC | TRBV5-1 | . | TRBJ1-2
CAWSPSGGPANF | TGTGCCTGGAGCCCTAGCGGGGGCCCCGCGAACTTC | TRBV30 | TRBD2 | TRBJ2-5
CAISSPRQGRVTDYGYTF | TGTGCCATCAGTTCACCTCGACAGGGAAGGGTTACAGACTATGGCTACACCTTC | TRBV10-3 | TRBD1 | TRBJ1-2
CASSSKAGMETQYF | TGCGCCAGCAGCTCGAAAGCGGGGATGGAGACCCAGTACTTC | TRBV5-1 | TRBD2 | TRBJ2-5
CASSREGANTGELFF | TGCGCCAGCAGCCGCGAGGGGGCGAACACCGGGGAGCTGTTTTTT | TRBV5-1 | . | TRBJ2-2
CAWSSVNSYNSGPLHF | TGTGCCTGGAGTTCTGTGAACAGTTATAATTCAGGACCCCTCCACTTT | TRBV30 | . | TRBJ1-6
CASSATGLPQHF | TGTGCCAGCAGCGCCACAGGTCTACCCCAGCATTTT | TRBV6-5 | . | TRBJ1-5
CASSMGQGLSEQFF | TGTGCCAGTAGTATGGGACAGGGTTTAAGTGAGCAGTTCTTC | TRBV19 | TRBD1 | TRBJ2-1
CAWTATGNTEAFF | TGTGCCTGGACTGCTACGGGGAACACTGAAGCTTTCTTT | TRBV30 | . | TRBJ1-1
CASSLEGAYNEQFF | TGCGCCAGCAGCTTAGAGGGGGCTTACAATGAGCAGTTCTTC | TRBV5-1 | TRBD1 | TRBJ2-1
CASSGRAGNQPQHF | TGTGCCAGCAGTGGTCGGGCGGGGAATCAGCCCCAGCATTTT | TRBV27 | . | TRBJ1-5
CASGSGQGKTQYF | TGTGCTAGTGGTTCTGGACAGGGAAAGACCCAGTACTTC | TRBV12-5 | TRBD1 | TRBJ2-5
CASNDRGATDTQYF | TGCGCCAGCAACGATCGGGGGGCAACAGATACGCAGTATTTT | TRBV5-1 | . | TRBJ2-3
CASSTGQGRNNQPQHF | TGTGCCAGTAGTACCGGCCAGGGGCGGAACAATCAGCCCCAGCATTTT | TRBV19 | . | TRBJ1-5